The clone carrying this TCR beta chain was recorded a few times. Its antigen is unidentified. This sample is part of a study of blood T cells in healthy people across ages. General observations from the study: The study could not conclusively compare naive and antigen-experienced cells, given its unsorted PBMCs.

V trimming: 5 bases; J trimming: 2 bases; junction bases outside the gene matches: 7. The CDR3 loop spans 15 amino acids. The germline gives CDR1 SGHTA, CDR2 FQGNSA. It was with a sample-barcoded 5' primer and a J-beta primer mix that a second PCR of about 6 to 12 cycles was run. MiXCR, run by TCRdb on the 5' RACE reads, gives a single entry per CDR3 protein. The sample lists approximately 810,000 distinct CDR3 sequences; around 26% were seen once. The TCR was taken from a woman older than 75 in good health. The chain uses TRBV7-2 and TRBJ2-7; the match to TRBD2 covers 9 bases. Input material: blood. The CDR3 DNA reads TGTGCCAGCAGCCACAATGCGGGGGGGCCCTACGAGCAGTACTTC. Translated, it gives CASSHNAGGPYEQYF.